Following are 9 T cell receptor beta chains from one sample sequenced in a study of resident and recirculating memory T cells in vitiligo. Profiling relied on immunoSEQ multiplex PCR, and the TCRdb table lists in-frame clones only, not all of them. The table lists 40,000 to 45,000 clones, nearly 95% of them singletons. The sequencing sample was made of blood. These receptors all stem from a male donor with vitiligo.

V gene TRBV27 combines with J gene TRBJ2-3, with TRBD2 identical over 8 bases. V lost 2 bases to trimming and J lost 2 bases; unmatched junction nucleotides: 12. The CDR3 consists of 18 residues. CDR1 is MNHEY, CDR2 SMNVEV, per germline (reference sequence). The CDR3 DNA reads as TGTGCCAGCAGTTTAGGCCCCTGGGCGGGGGGCCACACAGATACGCAGTATTTT. Translated: CASSLGPWAGGHTDTQYF.

J is TRBJ1-5 and V is TRBV18; D may be TRBD1 (5 bases). V lost 2 bases and J lost 6, with 20 bases in between. The CDR3 spans 17 residues. Germline V gives CDR1 KGHSH, CDR2 LQKENI. The DNA for the CDR3 is TGTGCCAGCTCACCAACCTCGGGGGTGGCGGGGAGTCAGCCCCAGCATTTT. Translated: CASSPTSGVAGSQPQHF.

The chain couples TRBV6-1 to TRBJ2-3; TRBD2 agrees at 8 bases. V lost 2 bases to trimming and J lost 3 bases; unmatched junction nucleotides: 4. CDR3 size: 15 residues. Germline V gives CDR1 MNHNS, CDR2 SASEGT. CDR3 sequence (DNA): TGTGCCAGCAGTGAATTCGCGGGGGGAACAGATACGCAGTATTTT. Its translation: CASSEFAGGTDTQYF.

The V gene is TRBV10-3, the J gene TRBJ2-3, with D possibly matching TRBD1 (5 bases). CDR1 is ENHRY, CDR2 SYGVKD, per germline. V was pared by 6 bases and J by 4 bases, with 17 bases between. This CDR3 comprises 15 residues. CDR3 amino acids: CAIRSGFVGPDTQYF. DNA of the CDR3: TGTGCCATCAGGTCAGGTTTTGTGGGGCCAGATACGCAGTATTTT.

By its share, this clone is medium-sized. The chain carries TRBV14 and TRBJ1-1; TRBD1 is a possible D gene (5 bases). Germline V gene data show CDR1 as SGHDN and CDR2 as FVKESK. The CDR3 extends over 14 amino acids. Trimming took off 3 bases at V and 1 base at J, with 9 bases between the two ends. CDR3 nucleotide sequence: TGTGCCAGCAGCCATGGGAGGGGGAACACTGAAGCTTTCTTT. Translation gives CASSHGRGNTEAFF. The variable domain in full, completed from reference TRBV14 and TRBJ1-1, reads EAGVTQFPSHSVIEKGQTVTLRCDPISGHDNLYWYRRVMGKEIKFLLHFVKESKQDESGMPNNRFLAERTGGTYSTLKVQPAELEDSGVYFCASSHGRGNTEAFFGQGTRLTVV.

The V gene is TRBV29-1, the J gene TRBJ2-1; D perhaps matches TRBD1 (6 bases). The CDR3 runs to 13 residues. V lost 4 bases to trimming and J lost 8 bases, with 15 bases between them. Germline V gene data show CDR1 as SQVTM and CDR2 as ANQGSEA. The CDR3: CSVAGQFVDEQFF. The CDR3 DNA follows: TGCAGCGTTGCCGGACAGTTTGTGGATGAGCAGTTCTTC.

The chain is built from TRBV19 and TRBJ2-1; the match to TRBD2 covers 16 bases. This CDR3 is 20 amino acids long. CDR1 is LNHDA and CDR2 is SQIVND in the germline V gene (reference sequence). V dropped 4 bases and J dropped 1; count of bases not matched to a gene: 10. CDR3 in DNA: TGTGCCAGTAGTAAGCCGACCGGGACTAGCGGGGGGGCGTCCTACAATGAGCAGTTCTTC. Translating it yields CASSKPTGTSGGASYNEQFF.

The rearrangement joins TRBV29-1 to TRBJ2-5; 12 positions agree with TRBD1. Germline V gene data show CDR1 as SQVTM and CDR2 as ANQGSEA. The CDR3 is made up of 14 amino acids. V lost 4 bases, J lost 5 bases, and 5 bases stayed unmatched. The CDR3 region is CSVGGTGGAETQYF. In nucleotides, the CDR3 is TGCAGCGTTGGCGGGACAGGGGGCGCGGAGACCCAGTACTTC. Filled out from reference TRBV29-1 and TRBJ2-5, the complete variable domain reads SAVISQKPSRDICQRGTSLTIQCQVDSQVTMMFWYRQQPGQSLTLIATANQGSEATYESGFVIDKFPISRPNLTFSTLTVSNMSPEDSSIYLCSVGGTGGAETQYFGPGTRLLVL.

J is TRBJ2-1 and V is TRBV5-6, with 10 nucleotides matching TRBD2. Germline assignment: CDR1 SGHDT and CDR2 YYEEEE. Trimming removed 2 bases from V and 15 bases from J; junction bases left unmatched: 5. This CDR3 has 12 amino acids. Written as DNA, the CDR3 is TGTGCCAGCAGCTTAGTAGCGGGGGGCCGGTTCTTC. Protein: CASSLVAGGRFF.